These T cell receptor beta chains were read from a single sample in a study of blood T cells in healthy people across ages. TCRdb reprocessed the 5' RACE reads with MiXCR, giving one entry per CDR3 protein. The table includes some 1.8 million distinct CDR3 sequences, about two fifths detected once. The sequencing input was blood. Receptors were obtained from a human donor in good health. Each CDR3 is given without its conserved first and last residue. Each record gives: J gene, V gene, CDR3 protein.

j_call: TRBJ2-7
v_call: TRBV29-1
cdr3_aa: SVEQAGAQTAYEQY

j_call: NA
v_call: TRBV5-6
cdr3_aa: ASSLVPGEAYEQY

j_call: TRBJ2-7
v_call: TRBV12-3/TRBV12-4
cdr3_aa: ASSPTSGGHEQY

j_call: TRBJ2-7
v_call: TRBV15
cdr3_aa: ATSREGLEQY

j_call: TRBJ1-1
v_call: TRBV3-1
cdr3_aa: ASSRLQGEEAF

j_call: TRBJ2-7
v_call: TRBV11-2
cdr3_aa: ASSLDGDGYEQY

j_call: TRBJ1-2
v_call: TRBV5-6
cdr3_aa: ASSLRLRGYT

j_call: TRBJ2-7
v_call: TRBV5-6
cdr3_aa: ASSLGWDAAYEQY

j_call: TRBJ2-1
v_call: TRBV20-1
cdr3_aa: SARIRDISYNEQF

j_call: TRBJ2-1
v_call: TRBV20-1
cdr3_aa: SARADNVQF

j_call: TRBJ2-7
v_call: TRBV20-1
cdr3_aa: SARVRQGSHEQY

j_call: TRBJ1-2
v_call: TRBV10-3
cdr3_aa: AISDNPTGVWGYT

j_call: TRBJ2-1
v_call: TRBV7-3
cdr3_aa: ASSPHASDNEQF

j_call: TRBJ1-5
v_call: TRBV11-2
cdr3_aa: ASSFGQIYSNQPQH

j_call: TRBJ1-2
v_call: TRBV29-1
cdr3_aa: SVEDLHYGYT

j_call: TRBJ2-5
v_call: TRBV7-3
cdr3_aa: ASSLMGTTGETQY

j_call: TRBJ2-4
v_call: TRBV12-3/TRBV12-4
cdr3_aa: ASSFLGIDEQY

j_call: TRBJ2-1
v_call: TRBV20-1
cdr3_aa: SARGLALSSYNEQF

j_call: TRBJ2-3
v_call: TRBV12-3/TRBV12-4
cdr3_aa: ASSLGSGEVGDTQY

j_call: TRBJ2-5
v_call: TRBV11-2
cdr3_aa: ASSLITRETQY

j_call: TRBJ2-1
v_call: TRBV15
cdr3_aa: ATSRLKYNEQF

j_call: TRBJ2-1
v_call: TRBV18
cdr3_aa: VSSSTSDNLYNEQF

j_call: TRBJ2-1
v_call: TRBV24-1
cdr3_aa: ATSDLLGGPNNEQF

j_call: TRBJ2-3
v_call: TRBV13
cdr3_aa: ASSPWADTQY

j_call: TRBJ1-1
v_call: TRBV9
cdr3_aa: ASSAGHLNTEAF

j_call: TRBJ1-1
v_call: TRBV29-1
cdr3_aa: SVEPWGGKGAF

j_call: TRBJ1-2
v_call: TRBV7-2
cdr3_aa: ASSLAYWDNYGYT

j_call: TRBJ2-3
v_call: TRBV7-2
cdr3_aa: ASSTRQGKDLQDTQY

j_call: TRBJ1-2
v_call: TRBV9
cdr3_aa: ASSRVGDGYT

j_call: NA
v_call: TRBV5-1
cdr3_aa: ASSPDGQVVCEQY